This T cell receptor beta chain comes out of a study of OX40 agonist ivuxolimab in advanced cancers. The CDR3 runs 14 residues. V was clipped by 4 bases and J by 5 bases, with 12 bases between them. Germline loops: CDR1 SGDLS, CDR2 YYNGEE. Method: immunoSEQ multiplex PCR; TCRdb's copy keeps in-frame clones and lacks some. Of 50,000 to 75,000 clones detected, under 85% appear once; the ten largest clones hold 3% to 4%. V and J are TRBV9 and TRBJ2-2; D might be TRBD1 (6 bases). The receptor's source is an adult with an advanced solid tumor such as melanoma, head and neck, liver or kidney cancer. This material consisted of CD4+ or CD8+ T cells sorted from blood, taken in a trial of the OX40 agonist ivuxolimab. The CDR3 protein is CASSPDRLTGELFF. Written as DNA, the CDR3 is TGTGCCAGCAGCCCCGACAGGTTGACCGGGGAGCTGTTTTTT.